A single T cell receptor beta chain is shown here with its context. The antigen it recognizes is unknown. Base qualities are not at hand, and no much larger clone is one base apart. The sample's time point, from its label and the paper: week 5, during vaccination. Each vaccine dose was 300 ug of a 20-mer mutant IDH1 peptide in Montanide, given subcutaneously with topical imiquimod. All donors had newly diagnosed IDH1-mutant astrocytomas of WHO grade 3 or 4 that showed loss of nuclear ATRX. The samples were drawn from NOA16, a multicentre, single-arm, open-label phase I trial in Germany that tested a mutant IDH1 peptide vaccine in humans for the first time. Genomic DNA for TCRB sequencing was extracted from EDTA blood using the DNeasy Blood and Tissue Kit. V is reduced by 0 bases and J by 7 bases, leaving a spacing of 8 bases between them. The CDR3 sequence holds 14 residues, the cysteine and phenylalanine included. The CDR3 DNA has 42 bases and is translated from base 1. For CDR1 and CDR2, the germline V gene lists SGHRS and YFSETQ.

Library preparation used the immunoSEQ multiplex PCR assay. Rearranged TCR beta chain sequences were amplified using the hsTCRB Kit according to the manufacturer's protocol. TCRB libraries were sequenced on an Illumina MiSeq. The paper's data handling went like this. The kit vendor's proprietary platform handled demultiplexing, trimming and gene mapping. TCRdb took over this immuneACCESS table, retaining in-frame rearrangements with V and J assigned. Such tables are incomplete; in checked studies, under half of the missing clones stem from an unresolved V gene, and the remainder is unexplained. Clonal size and the V and J genes are those of that table, whereas D and trimming came from the DNA. The sample contains 70,000 to 90,000 clones, 90% to 95% of them found a single time. 0.56% of the sample comes from the top ten. The record originates from a study of a mutant IDH1 vaccine in newly diagnosed glioma (dated by TCRdb to the early 2020s). About the investigation overall: Patients were given eight vaccinations, in weeks 1, 3, 5, 7, 11, 15, 19 and 23, which matched visits V03 through V10. Peripheral blood was drawn at six visits: V03 (baseline), V05, V07, V10, V12 and V13. Of the roughly 33 treated patients, 62.5% were male and approximately 40% were female, and a mean age of about 37 years was recorded. Longitudinal TCRB deep sequencing was performed for about two dozen treated patients wherever samples were available for exploratory analyses. Before enrollment, most patients had been given radiochemotherapy with temozolomide as standard therapy, while the rest had received either radiotherapy alone or temozolomide alone. Vaccination was initiated 4-6 weeks after radiotherapy alone, or concurrently with temozolomide cycles in the chemotherapy-containing groups. What the authors observed across the whole study: Immune responses induced by the vaccine were seen in around 93% of patients across multiple MHC alleles. PBMC samples for TCRB deep sequencing were selected based on availability. It was noted by the authors that analyses of patient blood samples could not be reproduced owing to sample limitations. Pseudoprogression appeared unrelated to alterations in the top peripheral T cell clonotypes detected by TCRB sequencing.

The chain joins TRBV5-1 to TRBJ1-6, with no D gene named confidently. This sequence was found in a woman aged 45-65 years with glioma. The sequences come from PBMCs, collected from a glioma patient whose treatment included an IDH1 peptide vaccine. Here the CDR3 is given as CASSLDGRNSPLHF. In nucleotide form, the sequence is TGCGCCAGCAGCTTGGACGGGCGCAATTCACCCCTCCACTTT.